The next 4 T cell receptor beta chains were all read from a single sample in a study of blood T cell repertoires in COVID-19. Assay: immunoSEQ multiplex PCR; the TCRdb copy retains only in-frame clones and omits some. The sample has some 160,000 clones, over 75% seen once. The sequenced sample consisted of PBMCs or T cells enriched from blood (not recorded which). The origin of the receptors is a woman aged 45-59 years who had recovered from COVID-19.

The chain links TRBV5-6 to TRBJ1-1, with D perhaps matching TRBD1 (6 bases). There are 16 residues in the CDR3. The V gene lost 1 base and the J gene lost 0 bases, with 13 bases spanning the gap. Germline assignment: CDR1 SGHDT and CDR2 YYEEEE. The CDR3 reads CASSLNPGVMNTEAFF. The DNA for the CDR3 is TGTGCCAGCAGCTTGAATCCAGGGGTAATGAACACTGAAGCTTTCTTT.

CDR3 amino acids: CASSFTPGTGGMNTEAFF. CDR3 bases: TGTGCCAGCAGCTTTACCCCCGGGACAGGGGGGATGAACACTGAAGCTTTCTTT. The rearrangement uses TRBV7-2 and TRBJ1-1; 11 nucleotides match TRBD1. CDR1 is SGHTA and CDR2 is FQGNSA in the germline V gene. With V trimmed by 3 bases and J by 0 bases, 9 bases remained unmatched. The CDR3 length is 18 residues. The full variable domain, in which reference TRBV7-2 and TRBJ1-1 provide the parts outside the CDR3, is GAGVSQSPSNKVTEKGKDVELRCDPISGHTALYWYRQSLGQGLEFLIYFQGNSAPDKSGLPSDRFSAERTGGSVSTLTIQRTQQEDSAVYLCASSFTPGTGGMNTEAFFGQGTRLTVV.

CDR3 coding DNA: TGTGCCAGTAGTATAGGGGTAGGCCAGGGGGAGACCCAGTACTTC. Its protein product is CASSIGVGQGETQYF. The chain is built from TRBV19 and TRBJ2-5; TRBD1 might be the D (6 bases). This CDR3 region has 15 residues. Trimming removed 1 base from V and 5 bases from J, with 14 bases in between. Per germline, CDR1 LNHDA and CDR2 SQIVND (reference sequence).

The rearrangement links TRBV5-6 to TRBJ1-4; D gene unclear. Trimming took 4 bases from V and 4 from J, leaving 14 bases between them. This CDR3 comprises 15 residues. Germline assignment: CDR1 SGHDT and CDR2 YYEEEE. Here the CDR3 reads CASSPKGALNEKLFF. DNA for the CDR3: TGTGCCAGCAGCCCAAAGGGAGCCCTTAATGAAAAACTGTTTTTT.